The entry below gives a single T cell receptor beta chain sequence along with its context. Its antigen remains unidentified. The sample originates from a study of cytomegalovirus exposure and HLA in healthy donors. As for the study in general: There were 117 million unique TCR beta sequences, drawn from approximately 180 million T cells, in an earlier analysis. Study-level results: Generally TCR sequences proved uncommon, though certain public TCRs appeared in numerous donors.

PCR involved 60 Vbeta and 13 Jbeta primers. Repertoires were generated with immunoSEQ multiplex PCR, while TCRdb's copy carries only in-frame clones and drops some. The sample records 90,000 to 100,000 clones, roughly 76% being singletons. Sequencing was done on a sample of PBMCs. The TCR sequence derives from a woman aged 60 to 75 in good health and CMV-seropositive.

The CDR3 is CASSQPGLAYNEQFF. DNA for the CDR3: TGTGCCAGCTCACAACCGGGACTAGCTTACAATGAGCAGTTCTTC. This rearrangement joins TRBV18 to TRBJ2-1, with 9 bases that match TRBD2. The V and J ends lost 4 bases and 4 bases, in that order; junction bases with no gene match: 5. This CDR3 region has 15 residues. Germline-derived CDR1 and CDR2 are KGHSH and LQKENI.